Below are 3 T cell receptor beta chains sequenced from a single sample in a study of OX40 agonist ivuxolimab in advanced cancers. Assay used: immunoSEQ multiplex PCR; TCRdb lists only in-frame clones, some missing. The sample yields 90,000 to 95,000 clones, around four fifths seen once. The material sequenced was CD4+ or CD8+ T cells sorted from blood, taken in a trial of the OX40 agonist ivuxolimab. The receptor source for this set is an adult with an advanced solid tumor such as melanoma, head and neck, liver or kidney cancer.

The V call is TRBV4-2, the J call TRBJ1-5; 7 bases align to TRBD1. Germline lookup yields CDR1 LGHNA and CDR2 YNFKEQ. V lost 3 bases to trimming and J lost 2 bases; unmatched junction nucleotides: 4. CDR3 length: 15 residues. The CDR3 sequence is CASSQGGQGNQPQHF. DNA for the CDR3: TGTGCCAGCAGCCAGGGAGGACAGGGCAATCAGCCCCAGCATTTT.

V and J are TRBV27 and TRBJ2-7; the match to TRBD1 covers 7 bases. Germline trimming cut 4 bases from V and 0 bases from J; bases unmatched to any gene: 3. Germline-derived CDR1 and CDR2 are MNHEY and SMNVEV (reference sequence). The CDR3 is 14 residues long. CDR3 DNA sequence: TGTGCCAGCAGTTACCGGGACAGCTCCTACGAGCAGTACTTC. Translation gives CASSYRDSSYEQYF.

CDR3 sequence: CSVGQNTEAFF. The CDR3 region has the DNA TGCAGCGTTGGCCAGAACACTGAAGCTTTCTTT. The chain joins TRBV29-1 to TRBJ1-1; no definite D call. The germline gives CDR1 SQVTM, CDR2 ANQGSEA. Trimming shortened V by 4 bases and J by 1 base, and 4 bases separated the two germline ends. The CDR3 totals 11 residues.